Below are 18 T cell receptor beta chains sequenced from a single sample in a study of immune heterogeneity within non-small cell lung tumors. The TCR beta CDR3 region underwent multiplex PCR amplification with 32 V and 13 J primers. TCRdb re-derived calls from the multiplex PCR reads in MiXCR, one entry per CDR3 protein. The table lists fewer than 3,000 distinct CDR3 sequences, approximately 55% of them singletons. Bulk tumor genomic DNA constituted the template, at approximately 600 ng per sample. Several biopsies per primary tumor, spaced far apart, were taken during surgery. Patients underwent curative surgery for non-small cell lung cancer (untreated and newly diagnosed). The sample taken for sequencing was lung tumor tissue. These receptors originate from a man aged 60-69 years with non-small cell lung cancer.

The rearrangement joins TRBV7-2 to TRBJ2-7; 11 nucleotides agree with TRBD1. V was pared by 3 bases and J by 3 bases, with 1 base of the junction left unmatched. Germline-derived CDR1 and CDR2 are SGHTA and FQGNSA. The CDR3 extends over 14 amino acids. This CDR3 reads CASSFGTGGYEQYF. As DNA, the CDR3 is TGTGCCAGCAGCTTTGGGACAGGGGGCTACGAGCAGTACTTC.

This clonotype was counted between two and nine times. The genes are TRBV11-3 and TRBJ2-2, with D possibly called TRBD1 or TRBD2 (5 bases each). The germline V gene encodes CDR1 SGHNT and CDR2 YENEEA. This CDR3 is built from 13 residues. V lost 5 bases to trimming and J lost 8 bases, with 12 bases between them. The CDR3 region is CASSPRGVGELFF. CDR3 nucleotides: TGTGCCAGCAGCCCGCGAGGGGTAGGGGAGCTGTTTTTT.

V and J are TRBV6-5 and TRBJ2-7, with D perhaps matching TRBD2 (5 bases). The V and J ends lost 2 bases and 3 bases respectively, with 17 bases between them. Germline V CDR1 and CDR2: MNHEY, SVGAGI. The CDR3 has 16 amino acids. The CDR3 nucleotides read TGTGCCAGCAGTTACGATGGACTCCACCCCAACTACGAGCAGTACTTC. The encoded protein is CASSYDGLHPNYEQYF.

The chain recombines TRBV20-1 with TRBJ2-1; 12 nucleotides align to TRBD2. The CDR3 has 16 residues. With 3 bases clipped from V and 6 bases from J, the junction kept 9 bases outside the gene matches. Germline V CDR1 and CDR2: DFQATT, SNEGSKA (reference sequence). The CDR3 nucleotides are TGCAGTGCTAGTGATGCGACTAGCGGGAGCTCCAATGAGCAGTTCTTC. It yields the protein CSASDATSGSSNEQFF.

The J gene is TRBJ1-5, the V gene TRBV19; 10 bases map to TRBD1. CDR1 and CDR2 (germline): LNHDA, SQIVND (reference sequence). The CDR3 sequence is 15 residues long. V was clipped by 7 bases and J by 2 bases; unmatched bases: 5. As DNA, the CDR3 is TGTGCCAGTAAGGGAGGACAGGGGGGCAATCAGCCCCAGCATTTT. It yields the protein CASKGGQGGNQPQHF. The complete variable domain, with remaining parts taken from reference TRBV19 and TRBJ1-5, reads DGGITQSPKYLFRKEGQNVTLSCEQNLNHDAMYWYRQDPGQGLRLIYYSQIVNDFQKGDIAEGYSVSREKKESFPLTVTSAQKNPTAFYLCASKGGQGGNQPQHFGDGTRLSIL.

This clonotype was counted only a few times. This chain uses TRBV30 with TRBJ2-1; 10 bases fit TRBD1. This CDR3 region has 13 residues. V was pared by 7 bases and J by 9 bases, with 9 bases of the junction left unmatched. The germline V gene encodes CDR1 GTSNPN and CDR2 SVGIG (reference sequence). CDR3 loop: CAFKDRGKGEQFF. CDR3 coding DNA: TGTGCCTTTAAGGACAGGGGGAAGGGTGAGCAGTTCTTC.

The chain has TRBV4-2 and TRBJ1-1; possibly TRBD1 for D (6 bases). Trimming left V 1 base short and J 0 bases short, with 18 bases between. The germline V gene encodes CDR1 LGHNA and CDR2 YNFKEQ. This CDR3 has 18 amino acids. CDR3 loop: CASSQAVVRGYMNTEAFF. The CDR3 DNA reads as TGTGCCAGCAGCCAAGCGGTAGTCAGGGGTTATATGAACACTGAAGCTTTCTTT.

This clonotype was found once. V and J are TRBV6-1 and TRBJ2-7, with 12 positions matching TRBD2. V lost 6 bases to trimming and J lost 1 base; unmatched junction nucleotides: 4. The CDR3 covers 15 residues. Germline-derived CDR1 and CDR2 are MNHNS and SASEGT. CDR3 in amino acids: CASRGLAGGSYEQYF. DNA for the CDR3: TGTGCCAGCAGAGGGCTAGCGGGAGGGTCCTACGAGCAGTACTTC.

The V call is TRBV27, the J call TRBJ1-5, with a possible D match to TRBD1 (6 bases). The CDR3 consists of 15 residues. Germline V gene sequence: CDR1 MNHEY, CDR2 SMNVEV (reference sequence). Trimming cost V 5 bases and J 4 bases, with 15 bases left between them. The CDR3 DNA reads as TGTGCCAGCAGTCCCAGGGGAGGGTGGAATCAGCCCCAGCATTTT. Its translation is CASSPRGGWNQPQHF.

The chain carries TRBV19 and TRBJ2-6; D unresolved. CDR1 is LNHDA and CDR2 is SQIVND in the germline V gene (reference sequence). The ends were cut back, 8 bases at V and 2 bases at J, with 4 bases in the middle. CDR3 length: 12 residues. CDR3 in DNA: TGTGCCAGTGACCCTGGGGCCAACGTCCTGACTTTC. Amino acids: CASDPGANVLTF.

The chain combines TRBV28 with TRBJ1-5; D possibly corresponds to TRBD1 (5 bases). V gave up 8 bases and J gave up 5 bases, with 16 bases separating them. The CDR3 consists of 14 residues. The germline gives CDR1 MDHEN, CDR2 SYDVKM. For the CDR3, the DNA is TGTGCCAGCTCCCGACAGTTGGCGGATCAGCCCCAGCATTTT. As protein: CASSRQLADQPQHF.

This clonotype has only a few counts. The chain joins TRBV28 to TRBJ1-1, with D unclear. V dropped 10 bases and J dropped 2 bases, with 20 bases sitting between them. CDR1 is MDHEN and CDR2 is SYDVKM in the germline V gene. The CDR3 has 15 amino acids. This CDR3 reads CATTGAERLNTEAFF. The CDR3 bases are TGTGCCACCACGGGTGCAGAACGACTAAACACTGAAGCTTTCTTT.

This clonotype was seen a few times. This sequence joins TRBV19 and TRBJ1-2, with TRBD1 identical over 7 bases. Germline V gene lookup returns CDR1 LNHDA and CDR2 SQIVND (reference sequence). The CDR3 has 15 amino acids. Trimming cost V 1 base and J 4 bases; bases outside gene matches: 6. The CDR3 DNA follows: TGTGCCAGTAGTATAGGGGGACAGACCATCTATGGCTACACCTTC. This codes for CASSIGGQTIYGYTF.

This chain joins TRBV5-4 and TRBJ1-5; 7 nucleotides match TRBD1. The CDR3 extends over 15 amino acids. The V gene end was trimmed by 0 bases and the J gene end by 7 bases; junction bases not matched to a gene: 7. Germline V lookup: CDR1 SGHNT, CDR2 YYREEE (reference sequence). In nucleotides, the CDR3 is TGTGCCAGCAGCTTGGGACAGGGTCTCGACCAGCCCCAGCATTTT. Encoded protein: CASSLGQGLDQPQHF.

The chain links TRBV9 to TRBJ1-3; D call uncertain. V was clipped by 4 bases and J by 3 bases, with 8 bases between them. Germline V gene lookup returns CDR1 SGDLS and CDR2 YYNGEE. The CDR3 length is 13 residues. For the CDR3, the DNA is TGTGCCAGCAGCCGGGGAAGTGGAAACACCATATATTTT. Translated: CASSRGSGNTIYF.

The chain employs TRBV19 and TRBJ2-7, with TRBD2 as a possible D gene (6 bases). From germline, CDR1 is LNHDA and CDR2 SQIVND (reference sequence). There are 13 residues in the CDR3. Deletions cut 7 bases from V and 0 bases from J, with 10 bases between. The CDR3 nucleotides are TGTGCCAGTAAGCGGGCCGACTCCTACGAGCAGTACTTC. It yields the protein CASKRADSYEQYF.

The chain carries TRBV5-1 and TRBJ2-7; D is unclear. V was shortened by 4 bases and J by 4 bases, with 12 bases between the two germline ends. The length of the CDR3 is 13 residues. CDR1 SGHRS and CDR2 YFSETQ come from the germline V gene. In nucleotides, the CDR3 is TGCGCCAGCAGCACCTCGGTCGGTTACGAGCAGTACTTC. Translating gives CASSTSVGYEQYF. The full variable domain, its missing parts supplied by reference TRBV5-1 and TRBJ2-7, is KAGVTQTPRYLIKTRGQQVTLSCSPISGHRSVSWYQQTPGQGLQFLFEYFSETQRNKGNFPGRFSGRQFSNSRSEMNVSTLELGDSALYLCASSTSVGYEQYFGPGTRLTVT.

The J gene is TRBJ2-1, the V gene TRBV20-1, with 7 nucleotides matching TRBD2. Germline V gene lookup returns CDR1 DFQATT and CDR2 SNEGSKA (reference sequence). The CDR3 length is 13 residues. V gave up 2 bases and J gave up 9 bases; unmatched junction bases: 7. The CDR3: CSARPPGRGEQFF. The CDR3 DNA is TGCAGTGCTAGACCCCCGGGGAGGGGTGAGCAGTTCTTC.